This TCR beta chain was observed in a study of long-term antiretroviral therapy in people with HIV. Cryopreserved PBMC samples of roughly 0.95-11 million cells were used for DNA extraction. CDR1 and CDR2 from the germline V gene are MDHEN and SYDVKM. Between the trimmed V and J ends, which lost 6 bases and 1 base, there was a span of 12 bases. The CDR3 has 15 amino acids. The libraries were made with immunoSEQ v3.0 at survey level. The assay was immunoSEQ multiplex PCR, and TCRdb's table has in-frame clones only and misses some. Of some 10,000 clones listed, approximately 80% are singletons. The sequence derives from a man in his forties with HIV. This chain joins TRBV28 and TRBJ2-2; the D gene is possibly TRBD2 (5 bases). Here the sequenced sample was unsorted PBMCs, taken 0.7 years after starting antiretroviral therapy. CDR3 DNA sequence: TGTGCCAGCAGCCAGATCCGGGAGAACACCGGGGAGCTGTTTTTT. Translated: CASSQIRENTGELFF.